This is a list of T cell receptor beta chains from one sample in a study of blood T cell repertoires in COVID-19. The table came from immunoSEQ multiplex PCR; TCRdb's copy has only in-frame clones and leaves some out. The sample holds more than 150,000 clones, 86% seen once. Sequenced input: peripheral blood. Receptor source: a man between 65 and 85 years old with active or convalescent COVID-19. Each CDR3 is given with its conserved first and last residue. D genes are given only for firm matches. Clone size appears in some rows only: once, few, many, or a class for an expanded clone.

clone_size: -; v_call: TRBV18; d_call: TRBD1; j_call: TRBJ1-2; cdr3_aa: CASSPGRGDHGYTF; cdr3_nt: TGTGCCAGCTCACCGGGCAGGGGGGATCATGGCTACACCTTC
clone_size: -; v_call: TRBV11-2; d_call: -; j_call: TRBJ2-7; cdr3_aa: CASSLARGGAHEQYF; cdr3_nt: TGTGCCAGCAGCTTAGCGCGGGGTGGGGCACACGAGCAGTACTTC
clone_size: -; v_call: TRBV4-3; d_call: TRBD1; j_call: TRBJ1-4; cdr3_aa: CASSQGQGAREKLFF; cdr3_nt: TGCGCCAGCAGCCAAGGGCAGGGGGCGCGGGAAAAACTGTTTTTT
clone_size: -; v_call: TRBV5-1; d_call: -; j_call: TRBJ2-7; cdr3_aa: CASRPEGAAQYF; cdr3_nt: TGCGCCAGCAGGCCGGAGGGGGCGGCGCAGTACTTC
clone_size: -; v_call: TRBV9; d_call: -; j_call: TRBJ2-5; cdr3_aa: CASSVGGVARETQYF; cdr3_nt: TGTGCCAGCAGCGTAGGGGGTGTAGCGCGGGAGACCCAGTACTTC
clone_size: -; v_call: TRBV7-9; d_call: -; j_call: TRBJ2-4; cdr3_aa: CASSLTGQLKNIQYF; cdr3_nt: TGTGCCAGCAGCCTGACAGGACAACTCAAAAACATTCAGTACTTC
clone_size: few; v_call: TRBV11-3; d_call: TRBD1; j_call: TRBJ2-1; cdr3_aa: CASSLRVRGQGNEQFF; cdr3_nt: TGTGCCAGCAGCTTAAGAGTCAGGGGGCAAGGCAATGAGCAGTTCTTC
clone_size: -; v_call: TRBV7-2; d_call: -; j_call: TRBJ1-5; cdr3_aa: CASSLVADSKQPQHF; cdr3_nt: TGTGCCAGCAGCTTAGTTGCTGATTCTAAGCAGCCCCAGCATTTT
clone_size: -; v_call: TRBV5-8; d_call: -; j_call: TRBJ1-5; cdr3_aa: CASRGEGLNQPQHF; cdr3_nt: TGTGCCAGCAGGGGAGAAGGGTTGAATCAGCCCCAGCATTTT
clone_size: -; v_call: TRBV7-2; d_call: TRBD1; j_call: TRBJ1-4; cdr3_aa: CASSRQGYNEKLFF; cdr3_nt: TGTGCCAGCAGTCGACAGGGTTATAATGAAAAACTGTTTTTT
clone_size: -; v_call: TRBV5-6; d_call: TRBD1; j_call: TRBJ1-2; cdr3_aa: CASSFPGQTVYGYTF; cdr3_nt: TGTGCCAGCAGCTTCCCGGGACAGACGGTCTATGGCTACACCTTC
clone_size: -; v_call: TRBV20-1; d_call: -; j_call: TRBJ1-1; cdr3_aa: CSAWSTEAFF; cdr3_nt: TGCAGTGCTTGGAGTACTGAAGCTTTCTTT
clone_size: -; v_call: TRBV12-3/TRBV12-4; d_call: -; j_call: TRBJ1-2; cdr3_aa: CASSSPARGYTF; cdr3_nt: TGTGCCAGCAGTTCTCCCGCGAGAGGCTACACCTTC
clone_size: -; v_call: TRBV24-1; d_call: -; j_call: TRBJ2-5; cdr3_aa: CATSDLPLGDPFWKETQYF; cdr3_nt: TGTGCCACCAGTGATTTGCCGCTAGGGGATCCTTTTTGGAAAGAGACCCAGTACTTC
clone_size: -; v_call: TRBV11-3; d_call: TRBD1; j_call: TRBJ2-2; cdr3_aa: CASSRGQYTGELFF; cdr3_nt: TGTGCCAGCAGCAGGGGACAGTACACCGGGGAGCTGTTTTTT
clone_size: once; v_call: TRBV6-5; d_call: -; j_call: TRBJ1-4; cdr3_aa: CASSYSGGINEKLFF; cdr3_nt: TGTGCCAGCAGTTACTCAGGAGGGATTAATGAAAAACTGTTTTTT
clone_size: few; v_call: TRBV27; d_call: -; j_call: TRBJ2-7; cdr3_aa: CASSPRGFYEQYF; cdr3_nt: TGTGCCAGCAGCCCAAGGGGGTTCTACGAGCAGTACTTC
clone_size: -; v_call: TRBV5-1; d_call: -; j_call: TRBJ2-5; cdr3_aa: CASSLVKETQYF; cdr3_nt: TGCGCCAGCAGCTTGGTTAAAGAGACCCAGTACTTC
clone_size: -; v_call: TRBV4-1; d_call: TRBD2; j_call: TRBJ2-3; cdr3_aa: CASSQDSGTSGRSDTQYF; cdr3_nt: TGCGCCAGCAGCCAAGATAGTGGGACTAGCGGGAGGTCAGATACGCAGTATTTT
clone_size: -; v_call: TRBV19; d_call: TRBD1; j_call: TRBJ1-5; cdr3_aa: CASSVDRVGNQPQHF; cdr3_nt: TGTGCCAGTAGTGTCGACAGGGTGGGTAATCAGCCCCAGCATTTT
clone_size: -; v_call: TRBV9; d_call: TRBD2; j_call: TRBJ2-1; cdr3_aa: CASSVLVAGYNEQFF; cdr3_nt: TGTGCCAGCAGCGTATTAGTAGCGGGGTACAATGAGCAGTTCTTC
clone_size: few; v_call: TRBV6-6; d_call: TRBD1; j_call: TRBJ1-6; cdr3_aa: CASSYPTGNNSPLHF; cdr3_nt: TGTGCCAGCAGTTACCCGACAGGGAATAATTCACCCCTCCACTTT
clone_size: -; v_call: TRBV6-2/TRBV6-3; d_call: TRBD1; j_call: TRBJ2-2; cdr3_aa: CASSRDRQVTGELFF; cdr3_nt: TGTGCCAGCAGCCGGGACAGGCAGGTCACCGGGGAGCTGTTTTTT
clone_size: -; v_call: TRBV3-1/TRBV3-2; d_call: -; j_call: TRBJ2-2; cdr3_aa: CASSQVTRRTANTGELFF; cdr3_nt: TGTGCCAGCAGCCAAGTGACTCGTCGGACAGCGAACACCGGGGAGCTGTTTTTT
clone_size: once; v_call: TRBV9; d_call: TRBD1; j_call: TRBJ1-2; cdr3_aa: CASSLQDRGSYRGYTF; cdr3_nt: TGTGCCAGCAGCCTTCAGGACAGGGGGAGCTATAGGGGCTACACCTTC
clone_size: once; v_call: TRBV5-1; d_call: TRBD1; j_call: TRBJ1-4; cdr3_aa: CASSGGQGGEKLFF; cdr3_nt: TGCGCCAGCAGCGGGGGACAGGGCGGTGAAAAACTGTTTTTT
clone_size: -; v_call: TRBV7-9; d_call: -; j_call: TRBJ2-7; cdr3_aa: CASSLVPESYEQYF; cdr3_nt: TGTGCCAGCAGCTTAGTTCCGGAGTCCTACGAGCAGTACTTC
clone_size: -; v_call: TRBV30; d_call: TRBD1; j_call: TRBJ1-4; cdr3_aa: CAWNELAAGGEKLFF; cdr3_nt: TGTGCCTGGAATGAACTGGCGGCAGGGGGCGAAAAACTGTTTTTT
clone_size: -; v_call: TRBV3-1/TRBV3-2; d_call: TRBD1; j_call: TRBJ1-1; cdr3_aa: CASSRQKGQASEAFF; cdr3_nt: TGTGCCAGCAGCCGGCAAAAGGGACAGGCGTCTGAAGCTTTCTTT
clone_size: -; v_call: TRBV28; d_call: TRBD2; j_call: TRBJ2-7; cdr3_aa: CASSLPTSGISYEQYF; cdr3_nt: TGTGCCAGCAGTTTACCGACTAGCGGGATCTCCTACGAGCAGTACTTC
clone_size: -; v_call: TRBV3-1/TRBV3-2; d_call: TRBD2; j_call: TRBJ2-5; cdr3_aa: CASSQMRWGGVETQYF; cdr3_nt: TGTGCCAGCAGCCAAATGAGGTGGGGGGGAGTGGAGACCCAGTACTTC
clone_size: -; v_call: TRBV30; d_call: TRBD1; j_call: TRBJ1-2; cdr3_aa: CAWSRGGQVYGYTF; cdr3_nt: TGTGCCTGGAGTAGAGGGGGCCAGGTCTATGGCTACACCTTC
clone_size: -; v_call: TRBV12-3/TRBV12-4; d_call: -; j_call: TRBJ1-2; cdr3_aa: CASSPWAKSGYTF; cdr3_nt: TGTGCCAGCAGTCCATGGGCCAAGTCTGGCTACACCTTC
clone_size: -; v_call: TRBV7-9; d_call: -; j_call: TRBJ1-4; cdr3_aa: CASSPRGEKLFF; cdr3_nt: TGTGCCAGCAGCCCCAGGGGTGAAAAACTGTTTTTT
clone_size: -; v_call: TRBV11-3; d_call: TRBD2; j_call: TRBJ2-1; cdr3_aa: CASSFRAGGGNEQFF; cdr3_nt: TGTGCCAGCAGCTTCCGAGCGGGAGGTGGGAATGAGCAGTTCTTC
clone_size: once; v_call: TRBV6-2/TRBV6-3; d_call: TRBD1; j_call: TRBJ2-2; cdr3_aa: CASSYGANRGRGTGELFF; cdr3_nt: TGTGCCAGCAGTTACGGGGCCAACAGGGGGCGAGGCACCGGGGAGCTGTTTTTT
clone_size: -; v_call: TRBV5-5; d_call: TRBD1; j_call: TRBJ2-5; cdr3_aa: CASSLDRGLETQYF; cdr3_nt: TGTGCCAGCAGCCTGGACAGGGGGCTCGAGACCCAGTACTTC
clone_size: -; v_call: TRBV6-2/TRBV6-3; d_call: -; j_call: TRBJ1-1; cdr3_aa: CASSYLGGGYTEAFF; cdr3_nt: TGTGCCAGCAGTTACTTAGGTGGAGGGTACACTGAAGCTTTCTTT
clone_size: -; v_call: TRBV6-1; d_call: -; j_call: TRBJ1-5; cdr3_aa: CASSEGGTHNQPQHF; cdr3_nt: TGTGCCAGCAGTGAAGGGGGGACACATAATCAGCCCCAGCATTTT
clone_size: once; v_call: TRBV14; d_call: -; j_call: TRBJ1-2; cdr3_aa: CASSQALNGGYTF; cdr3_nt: TGTGCCAGCAGCCAAGCCCTGAACGGGGGCTACACCTTC
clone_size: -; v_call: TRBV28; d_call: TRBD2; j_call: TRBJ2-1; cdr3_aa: CASSLSGGRYNEQFF; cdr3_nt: TGTGCCAGCAGTTTATCGGGGGGGCGATACAATGAGCAGTTCTTC
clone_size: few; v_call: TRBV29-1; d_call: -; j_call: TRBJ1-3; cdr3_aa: CSVGLFGGNTIYF; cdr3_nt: TGCAGCGTGGGACTATTCGGGGGAAACACCATATATTTT
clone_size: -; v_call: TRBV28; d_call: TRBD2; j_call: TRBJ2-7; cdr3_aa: CASRYPGLDYEQYF; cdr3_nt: TGTGCCAGCAGGTACCCGGGACTAGACTACGAGCAGTACTTC
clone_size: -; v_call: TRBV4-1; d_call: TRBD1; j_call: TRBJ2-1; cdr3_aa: CASSQGVTGGYNEQFF; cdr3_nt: TGCGCCAGCAGCCAAGGGGTGACAGGGGGTTACAATGAGCAGTTCTTC
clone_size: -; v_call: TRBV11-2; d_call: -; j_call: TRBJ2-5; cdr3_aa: CASSPVPGQETQYF; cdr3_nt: TGTGCCAGCAGTCCTGTCCCAGGCCAAGAGACCCAGTACTTC
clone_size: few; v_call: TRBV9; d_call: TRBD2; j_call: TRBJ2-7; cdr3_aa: CASSPRAGGLYEQYF; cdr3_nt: TGTGCCAGCAGCCCGAGAGCGGGGGGGCTCTACGAGCAGTACTTC
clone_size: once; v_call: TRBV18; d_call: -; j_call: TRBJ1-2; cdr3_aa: CASSPLQDTNYGYTF; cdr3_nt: TGTGCCAGCTCACCGTTACAGGACACTAACTATGGCTACACCTTC
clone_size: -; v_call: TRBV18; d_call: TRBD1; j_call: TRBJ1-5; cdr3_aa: CASSPGTGTYQPQHF; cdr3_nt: TGTGCCAGCTCACCAGGGACAGGGACGTATCAGCCCCAGCATTTT
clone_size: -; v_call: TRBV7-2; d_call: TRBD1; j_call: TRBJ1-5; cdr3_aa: CASSLGDRVGQPQHF; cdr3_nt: TGTGCCAGCAGCTTAGGAGACAGGGTAGGCCAGCCCCAGCATTTT
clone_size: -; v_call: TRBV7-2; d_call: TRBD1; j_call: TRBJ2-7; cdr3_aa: CASSLRDSHEQYF; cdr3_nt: TGTGCCAGCAGCTTACGGGACAGCCACGAGCAGTACTTC
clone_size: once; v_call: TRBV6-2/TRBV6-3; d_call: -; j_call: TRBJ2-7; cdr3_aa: CASSSWARDYEQYF; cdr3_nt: TGTGCCAGCAGTTCTTGGGCCAGAGACTACGAGCAGTACTTC
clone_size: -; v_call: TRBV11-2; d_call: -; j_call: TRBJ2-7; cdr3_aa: CASVRGYEQYF; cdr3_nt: TGTGCCAGCGTCAGGGGATACGAGCAGTACTTC
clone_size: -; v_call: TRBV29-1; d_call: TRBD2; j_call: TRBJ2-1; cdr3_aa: CSVESLAGNYNEQFF; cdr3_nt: TGCAGCGTTGAATCCCTAGCGGGAAACTACAATGAGCAGTTCTTC
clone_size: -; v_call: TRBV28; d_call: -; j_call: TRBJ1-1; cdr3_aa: CASSFGGSTNTEAFF; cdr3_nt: TGTGCCAGCAGTTTTGGGGGGTCGACGAACACTGAAGCTTTCTTT
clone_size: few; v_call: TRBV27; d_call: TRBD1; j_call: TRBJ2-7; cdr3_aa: CASSVTGGYEQYF; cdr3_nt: TGTGCCAGCAGTGTCACAGGGGGGTACGAGCAGTACTTC